This T cell receptor beta chain was recorded in a study of lymphopenia after photon versus proton radiotherapy. Looked up from germline, CDR1 is SGHTA and CDR2 is FQGTGA. Deletions cut 5 bases from V and 0 bases from J, with 14 bases between. The CDR3 covers 15 residues. Sequenced by immunoSEQ multiplex PCR; TCRdb stores in-frame clones only, minus some. Of roughly 67,000 clones listed, about nine tenths are singletons. V gene TRBV7-3 combines with J gene TRBJ2-7; D perhaps matches TRBD1 (5 bases). The input for sequencing was peripheral blood, taken from a patient treated with photon-based radiotherapy. The sequence derives from an older woman with pancreatic cancer. CDR3: CASSLQVGDSYEQYF. The CDR3 DNA is TGTGCCAGCAGCCTTCAGGTAGGGGACTCCTACGAGCAGTACTTC.